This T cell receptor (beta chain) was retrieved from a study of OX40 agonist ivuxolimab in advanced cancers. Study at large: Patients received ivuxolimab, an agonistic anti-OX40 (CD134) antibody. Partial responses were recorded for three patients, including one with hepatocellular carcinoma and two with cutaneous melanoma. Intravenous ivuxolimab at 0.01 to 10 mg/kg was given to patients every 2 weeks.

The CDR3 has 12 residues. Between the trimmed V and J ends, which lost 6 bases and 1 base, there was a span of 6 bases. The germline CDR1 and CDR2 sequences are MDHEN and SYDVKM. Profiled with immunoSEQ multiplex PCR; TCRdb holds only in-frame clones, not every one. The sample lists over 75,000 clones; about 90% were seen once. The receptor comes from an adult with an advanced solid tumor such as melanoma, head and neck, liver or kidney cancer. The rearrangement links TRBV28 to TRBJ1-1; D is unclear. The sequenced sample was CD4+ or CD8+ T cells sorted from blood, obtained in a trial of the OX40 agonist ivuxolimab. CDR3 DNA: TGTGCCAGCAGCGGAAGGAACACTGAAGCTTTCTTT. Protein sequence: CASSGRNTEAFF.